These 15 T cell receptor beta chains were sequenced from one sample in a study of blood T cell repertoires in COVID-19. Method: immunoSEQ multiplex PCR; TCRdb's copy keeps in-frame clones and lacks some. The sample gives about 190,000 clones, 82% of which show up once; around 8% is in the top ten. The sample was peripheral blood. The receptors here all came from a woman aged 55 to 70 with COVID-19, enrolled during active disease.

CDR3 in DNA: TGTGCCAGCAGTTTATTACCCACAGGGCCTACCTACAATGAGCAGTTCTTC. Amino acid sequence: CASSLLPTGPTYNEQFF. The rearrangement joins TRBV27 to TRBJ2-1, with a tentative D call TRBD1 (6 bases). CDR3 length equals 17 residues. V lost 1 base, J lost 2 bases, and 15 bases lay in between. Per germline, CDR1 MNHEY and CDR2 SMNVEV (reference sequence).

The chain joins TRBV12-3 or TRBV12-4 to TRBJ2-1; 8 bases align to TRBD2. The CDR3 length is 12 residues. Trimming at V came to 7 bases and at J to 8 bases, leaving 4 bases not matched to a gene. In DNA, the CDR3 is TGTGCCAGCAACGGAGCGGGGGATGAGCAGTTCTTC. This codes for CASNGAGDEQFF.

J is TRBJ1-6 and V is TRBV28; D gene uncertain. Germline CDR1 is MDHEN and CDR2 is SYDVKM. Trimming stripped 7 bases from V and 0 bases from J, with 10 bases between. This CDR3 has 15 amino acids. CDR3 DNA: TGTGCCAGCACCTCGGGGAGCTCCTATAATTCACCCCTCCACTTT. Protein: CASTSGSSYNSPLHF.

The CDR3: CAISTGTGGVNEQYV. The CDR3 DNA is TGTGCCATCAGTACCGGGACAGGGGGCGTCAACGAGCAGTACGTC. This chain connects TRBV10-3 to TRBJ2-7; 12 nucleotides line up with TRBD1. V trimming: 5 bases; J trimming: 5 bases; junction bases outside the gene matches: 7. The CDR3 has 15 amino acids. Germline assignment: CDR1 ENHRY and CDR2 SYGVKD.

J is TRBJ2-7 and V is TRBV6-2 or TRBV6-3, with a possible D match to TRBD1 (5 bases). V lost 2 bases and J 13 bases, leaving 12 bases between the germline ends. The CDR3 has 11 amino acids. Germline V gives CDR1 MNHEY, CDR2 SVGEGT. This CDR3 is CASSYDTQVYF. The CDR3 nucleotides read TGTGCCAGCAGTTACGACACACAGGTTTACTTC.

This clone was observed a handful of times. This chain connects TRBV28 to TRBJ1-4, with D hard to call. Per germline, CDR1 MDHEN and CDR2 SYDVKM. This CDR3 comprises 12 residues. Trimming removed 3 bases from V and 7 bases from J, with 6 bases in between. DNA for the CDR3: TGTGCCAGCAGTTTTTTTCGTGAAAAACTGTTTTTT. Its protein is CASSFFREKLFF.

This sequence joins TRBV19 and TRBJ2-1, with 11 positions matching TRBD2. This CDR3 is 18 amino acids long. CDR1 is LNHDA and CDR2 is SQIVND in the germline V gene (reference sequence). Trimming removed 0 bases from V and 5 bases from J; junction bases left unmatched: 9. CDR3 region: CASSIDWVALAGDNEQFF. CDR3 in DNA: TGTGCCAGTAGTATAGATTGGGTCGCACTAGCGGGAGACAATGAGCAGTTCTTC.

The genes are TRBV29-1 and TRBJ2-1; the match to TRBD2 covers 10 bases. V was clipped by 2 bases and J by 8 bases; unmatched bases: 9. The CDR3 totals 15 residues. Germline loops: CDR1 SQVTM, CDR2 ANQGSEA. In DNA, the CDR3 is TGCAGCGTTGAAAAGGGAAGGACTAGCGGCGATGAGCAGTTCTTC. This encodes CSVEKGRTSGDEQFF.

The rearrangement links TRBV5-1 to TRBJ2-5; 10 bases line up with TRBD1. Per germline, CDR1 SGHRS and CDR2 YFSETQ. This CDR3 has 15 residues. V lost 4 bases to trimming and J lost 4 bases; unmatched junction nucleotides: 7. CDR3 residues: CASSTDRGRVETQYF. CDR3 sequence (DNA): TGCGCCAGCAGCACTGACAGGGGGCGCGTAGAGACCCAGTACTTC.

The chain joins TRBV19 to TRBJ2-3; 8 bases map to TRBD2. Germline CDR1 LNHDA, CDR2 SQIVND (reference sequence). The J segment lost 5 bases and the V segment lost 6 bases, leaving 7 bases of the junction unmatched. The CDR3 contains 14 residues. The DNA for the CDR3 is TGTGCCAGTAGACGTCAGCGGGAGATAGATACGCAGTATTTT. It specifies CASRRQREIDTQYF. The full variable domain, in which reference TRBV19 and TRBJ2-3 provide the parts outside the CDR3, is DGGITQSPKYLFRKEGQNVTLSCEQNLNHDAMYWYRQDPGQGLRLIYYSQIVNDFQKGDIAEGYSVSREKKESFPLTVTSAQKNPTAFYLCASRRQREIDTQYFGPGTRLTVL.

The CDR3, as DNA: TGCGCCAGCAGCACGGACAGGGTAGGGACCCAGTACTTC. Protein sequence: CASSTDRVGTQYF. The rearrangement uses TRBV5-1 and TRBJ2-5, with 8 bases aligning to TRBD1. The ends lost 4 bases at V and 7 bases at J; junction bases unmatched: 6. Germline CDR1 and CDR2: SGHRS and YFSETQ. The length of the CDR3 is 13 residues.

V gene TRBV11-1 combines with J gene TRBJ2-5, with 10 nucleotides matching TRBD2. Unmatched junction bases numbered 7, after V lost 5 bases and J lost 1 base. The CDR3 is made up of 16 amino acids. The germline V gene has CDR1 SGHAT and CDR2 FQDESV (reference sequence). In DNA, the CDR3 is TGTGCCAGCAGCCGAACGACTAGCGGGTTCCAAGAGACCCAGTACTTC. This codes for CASSRTTSGFQETQYF. Using reference TRBV11-1 and TRBJ2-5 for the parts outside the CDR3, the full variable domain is EAEVAQSPRYKITEKSQAVAFWCDPISGHATLYWYRQILGQGPELLVQFQDESVVDDSQLPKDRFSAERLKGVDSTLKIQPAELGDSAMYLCASSRTTSGFQETQYFGPGTRLLVL.

The rearrangement links TRBV7-2 to TRBJ2-7, with 7 bases fitting TRBD2. The CDR3 runs to 16 residues. Looked up from germline, CDR1 is SGHTA and CDR2 is FQGNSA. The V segment lost 3 bases and the J segment 5 bases; nucleotides outside the gene matches: 13. The CDR3 DNA sequence: TGTGCCAGCAGCTTCCGAGGGGCGGGAGTAAGGGACGAGCAGTACTTC. This translates into CASSFRGAGVRDEQYF.

This clone turned up a few times. This chain joins TRBV11-2 and TRBJ1-3, with D perhaps TRBD1 (5 bases). Between the trimmed V and J ends, which lost 0 bases and 4 bases, there was a span of 16 bases. There are 17 residues in the CDR3. The germline V gene encodes CDR1 SGHAT and CDR2 FQNNGV. In DNA form, the CDR3 reads TGTGCCAGCAGCTTAGACCCCCCTGGGGCAGCCGGAAACACCATATATTTT. It yields the protein CASSLDPPGAAGNTIYF.

The rearrangement uses TRBV6-6 and TRBJ1-6; 9 bases match TRBD1. V lost 6 bases and J lost 9; bases outside the gene matches: 12. The CDR3 is 16 amino acids. Germline CDR1 is MNHNY and CDR2 is SVGAGI (reference sequence). The CDR3 sequence is CASRYGQGWDGSPLHF. CDR3 DNA: TGTGCCAGCAGATACGGACAGGGGTGGGACGGTTCACCCCTCCACTTT.